The clone carrying this TCR beta chain came up once. Its antigen is not known. The PCR had 60 Vbeta and 13 Jbeta primers. Data came from immunoSEQ multiplex PCR; TCRdb stores just in-frame clones and leaves some out. The sample lists some 65,000 clones; approximately 80% were seen once. Germline values: CDR1 SEHNR, CDR2 FQNEAQ (reference sequence). This CDR3 is 14 amino acids long. The ends lost 4 bases at V and 5 bases at J; junction bases unmatched: 5. This specimen comes from a study of cytomegalovirus exposure and HLA in healthy donors. Overall study findings and caveats: In a later analysis, HLA-associated beta chains showed higher expansion and lower generation probabilities than comparable chains. Researchers reportedly found TCR beta sequences accurately predicted most subjects' HLA-A and HLA-B alleles. When analyzed later, the rates of TCR association showed variation by HLA locus, with DRB1 the most and HLA-C the fewest.

The rearrangement links TRBV7-9 to TRBJ2-5; 9 bases line up with TRBD1. The sequence was obtained from a girl between 5 and 17 years old in good health and CMV-seropositive. The sequenced sample consisted of PBMCs. The CDR3 bases are TGTGCCAGCAGCTCACAGGGGGCGAAGGAGACCCAGTACTTC. Translated: CASSSQGAKETQYF.